This TCR beta chain derives from a study of identical twins. This clonotype turned up a few times. MiXCR, run by TCRdb on the 5' RACE reads, gives a single entry per CDR3 protein. This table has some 500,000 distinct CDR3 sequences, just under 10% appearing once. The CDR3 runs to 16 residues. V lost 0 bases and J 0 bases, leaving 12 bases between the germline ends. Germline values: CDR1 MNHEY, CDR2 SMNVEV (reference sequence). In addition, the sample was reused for a study of yellow fever vaccine responses in identical twins.

The sample comprised PBMCs. The source is a woman under 30 in good health. The chain uses TRBV27 and TRBJ2-7; D possibly corresponds to TRBD1 (5 bases). The CDR3 spells CASSLSGRASSYEQYF. The CDR3 bases are TGTGCCAGCAGTTTATCTGGCAGGGCCAGCTCCTACGAGCAGTACTTC.